This T cell receptor beta chain was captured in a study of blood T cell repertoires in COVID-19. TCRdb's table, derived via immunoSEQ multiplex PCR, lists solely in-frame clones and lacks some. Of over 200,000 clones listed, 70% to 90% are singletons. V shed 5 bases, J shed 6 bases, and the junction held 16 bases outside the gene matches. CDR3 length: 15 residues. Germline CDR1 is SQVTM and CDR2 is ANQGSEA. What was sequenced was peripheral blood. The chain employs TRBV29-1 and TRBJ2-7; the match to TRBD2 covers 7 bases. This sequence originates from a woman in her 30s who had recovered from COVID-19. The CDR3 region is CSVLGVAGFEGEQYF. CDR3 coding DNA: TGCAGCGTTCTTGGGGTAGCGGGCTTCGAAGGCGAGCAGTACTTC.